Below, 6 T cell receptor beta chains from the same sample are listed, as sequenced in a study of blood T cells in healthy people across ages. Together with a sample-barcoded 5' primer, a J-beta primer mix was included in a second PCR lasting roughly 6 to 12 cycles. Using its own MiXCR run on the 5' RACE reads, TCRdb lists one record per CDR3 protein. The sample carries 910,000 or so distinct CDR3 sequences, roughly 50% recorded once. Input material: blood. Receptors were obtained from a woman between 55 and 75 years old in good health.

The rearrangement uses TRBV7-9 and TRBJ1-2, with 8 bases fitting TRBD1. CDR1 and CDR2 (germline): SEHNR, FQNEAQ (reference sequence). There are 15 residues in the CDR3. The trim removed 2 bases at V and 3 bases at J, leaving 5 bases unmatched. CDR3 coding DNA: TGTGCCAGCAGCTTAATGGCAGGGGGCGACTATGGCTACACCTTC. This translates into CASSLMAGGDYGYTF. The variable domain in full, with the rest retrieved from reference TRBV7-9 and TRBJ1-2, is DTGVSQNPRHKITKRGQNVTFRCDPISEHNRLYWYRQTLGQGPEFLTYFQNEAQLEKSRLLSDRFSAERPKGSFSTLEIQRTEQGDSAMYLCASSLMAGGDYGYTFGSGTRLTVV.

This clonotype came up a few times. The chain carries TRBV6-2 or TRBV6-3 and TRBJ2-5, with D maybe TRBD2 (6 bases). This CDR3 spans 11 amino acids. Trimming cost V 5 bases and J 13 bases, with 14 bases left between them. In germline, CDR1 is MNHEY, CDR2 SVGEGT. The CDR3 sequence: CASSRSGEAYF. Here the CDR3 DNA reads TGTGCCAGCAGTCGTAGCGGAGAGGCGTACTTC.

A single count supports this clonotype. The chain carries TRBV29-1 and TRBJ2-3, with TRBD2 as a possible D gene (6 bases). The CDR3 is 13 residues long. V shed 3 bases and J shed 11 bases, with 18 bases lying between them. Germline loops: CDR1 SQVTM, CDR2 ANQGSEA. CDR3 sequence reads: CSVEGDGGNGQYF. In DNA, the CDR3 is TGCAGCGTTGAGGGGGATGGAGGGAACGGGCAGTATTTT.

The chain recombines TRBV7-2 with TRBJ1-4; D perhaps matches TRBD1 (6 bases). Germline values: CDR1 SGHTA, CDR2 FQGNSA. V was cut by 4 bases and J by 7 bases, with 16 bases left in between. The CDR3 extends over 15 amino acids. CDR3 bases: TGTGCCAGCAGCTCCCATTCCGGGACACGTGAAAAACTGTTTTTT. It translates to CASSSHSGTREKLFF.

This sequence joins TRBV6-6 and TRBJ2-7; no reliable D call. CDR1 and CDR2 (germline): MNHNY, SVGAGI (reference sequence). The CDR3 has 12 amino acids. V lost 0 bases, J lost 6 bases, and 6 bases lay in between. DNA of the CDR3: TGTGCCAGCAGTTACTCAGACCGCGAGCAGTACTTC. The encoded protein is CASSYSDREQYF.

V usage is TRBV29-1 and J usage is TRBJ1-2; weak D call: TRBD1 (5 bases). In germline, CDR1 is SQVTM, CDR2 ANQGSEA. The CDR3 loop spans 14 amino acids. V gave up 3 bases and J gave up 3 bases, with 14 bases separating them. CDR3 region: CSVEPGWGDYGYTF. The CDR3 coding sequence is TGCAGCGTTGAGCCAGGATGGGGGGACTATGGCTACACCTTC.